These 32 T cell receptor beta chains originate from one sample sequenced in a study of cytomegalovirus exposure and HLA in healthy donors. PCR primers comprised 60 Vbeta and 13 Jbeta primers. This table comes from immunoSEQ multiplex PCR, and its TCRdb copy is limited to in-frame clones, with some not included. The table includes 250,000 to 350,000 clones, about nine tenths detected once. The sample comprised PBMCs. These receptor sequences come from a man aged 35 to 55 in good health and CMV-seropositive.

This chain connects TRBV7-9 to TRBJ2-7, with TRBD2 identical over 10 bases. CDR1 is SEHNR, CDR2 FQNEAQ, per germline (reference sequence). CDR3 length: 15 amino acids. Trimming cost V 1 base and J 6 bases; bases outside gene matches: 6. The CDR3 is CASSLDLAGVSEQYF. The DNA of the CDR3 is TGTGCCAGCAGCTTAGATCTAGCGGGAGTCTCCGAGCAGTACTTC.

This clone was detected once. The chain uses TRBV29-1 and TRBJ2-2; 10 bases fit TRBD1. Germline V gives CDR1 SQVTM, CDR2 ANQGSEA. This CDR3 has 15 amino acids. With 5 bases clipped from V and 4 bases from J, the junction kept 7 bases outside the gene matches. The CDR3 DNA follows: TGCAGCGTTAATCCGGGACAGGGGTCCACCGGGGAGCTGTTTTTT. It is translated as CSVNPGQGSTGELFF.

The V call is TRBV13, the J call TRBJ2-5; 7 bases are shared with TRBD2. V lost 7 bases, J lost 0 bases, and 20 bases stayed unmatched. Germline lookup yields CDR1 PRHDT and CDR2 FYEKMQ (reference sequence). CDR3 length: 19 amino acids. CDR3 loop: CASILNRDYPRAYQETQYF. CDR3 DNA sequence: TGTGCCAGCATCCTTAATCGGGACTACCCAAGGGCCTACCAAGAGACCCAGTACTTC. The full variable domain, in which reference TRBV13 and TRBJ2-5 provide the parts outside the CDR3, is AAGVIQSPRHLIKEKRETATLKCYPIPRHDTVYWYQQGPGQDPQFLISFYEKMQSDKGSIPDRFSAQQFSDYHSELNMSSLELGDSALYFCASILNRDYPRAYQETQYFGPGTRLLVL.

The gene calls are TRBV19 and TRBJ1-1; TRBD1 might be the D (6 bases). CDR1 LNHDA and CDR2 SQIVND come from the germline V gene (reference sequence). The CDR3 consists of 14 residues. V lost 7 bases, J lost 1 base, and 13 bases lay in between. As DNA, the CDR3 is TGTGCCAGTATGACCGACAGGCCGAACACTGAAGCTTTCTTT. Protein product: CASMTDRPNTEAFF.

The chain combines TRBV7-9 with TRBJ2-5; tentatively, D is TRBD1 (6 bases). Deletions cut 1 base from V and 4 bases from J, with 10 bases between. Germline V gene sequence: CDR1 SEHNR, CDR2 FQNEAQ (reference sequence). The CDR3 runs 14 residues. As DNA, the CDR3 is TGTGCCAGCAGCTTAGGAGGACAGCGAGAGACCCAGTACTTC. Translated, it gives CASSLGGQRETQYF. The full variable domain, with the rest looked up from reference TRBV7-9 and TRBJ2-5, is DTGVSQNPRHKITKRGQNVTFRCDPISEHNRLYWYRQTLGQGPEFLTYFQNEAQLEKSRLLSDRFSAERPKGSFSTLEIQRTEQGDSAMYLCASSLGGQRETQYFGPGTRLLVL.

V usage is TRBV19 and J usage is TRBJ2-7; no firm D call. Germline values: CDR1 LNHDA, CDR2 SQIVND (reference sequence). This CDR3 has 13 residues. V gave up 5 bases and J gave up 0 bases, with 8 bases separating them. In DNA form, the CDR3 reads TGTGCCAGTAGTGAAACAGACTCCTACGAGCAGTACTTC. It translates to CASSETDSYEQYF.

The chain uses TRBV7-2 and TRBJ1-3, with 7 bases identical to TRBD1. This CDR3 contains 16 residues. Germline CDR1 is SGHTA and CDR2 is FQGNSA. V gave up 5 bases and J gave up 4 bases; unmatched junction bases: 11. The CDR3 protein is CASSPDTGARGNTIYF. The CDR3 bases are TGTGCCAGCAGCCCAGACACAGGGGCTAGAGGAAACACCATATATTTT.

The V and J genes are TRBV7-2 and TRBJ2-7; 11 bases agree with TRBD2. Germline V lookup: CDR1 SGHTA, CDR2 FQGNSA. The V segment lost 5 bases and the J segment 2 bases; nucleotides outside the gene matches: 11. This CDR3 spans 17 amino acids. The CDR3 protein is CASSLRTSGYQTYEQYF. Written as DNA, the CDR3 is TGTGCCAGCAGCCTTAGGACTAGCGGGTATCAGACCTACGAGCAGTACTTC.

This rearrangement joins TRBV19 to TRBJ1-4, with a weak D call TRBD1 (5 bases). The CDR3 contains 14 residues. V lost 3 bases to trimming and J lost 8 bases, with 13 bases between them. The germline gives CDR1 LNHDA, CDR2 SQIVND (reference sequence). CDR3 sequence reads: CASSILPRGEKLFF. In DNA form, the CDR3 reads TGTGCCAGTAGTATCCTACCTCGGGGGGAAAAACTGTTTTTT.

The rearrangement joins TRBV27 to TRBJ2-7; 8 bases map to TRBD1. V shed 7 bases and J 0 bases; nucleotides not matched to a gene: 2. There are 13 residues in the CDR3. Germline V gene lookup returns CDR1 MNHEY and CDR2 SMNVEV (reference sequence). Written as DNA, the CDR3 is TGTGCCAGCAAGACAGGGGACTCCTACGAGCAGTACTTC. It codes for CASKTGDSYEQYF.

V gene TRBV21-1 combines with J gene TRBJ2-7; the tabulated D call, TRBD2, remains unverified against the DNA. TRBV21-1 is designated a pseudogene. The CDR3 runs 15 residues. CDR3 nucleotides: TGTGCCAGCAGCAGCTTGGGGTTGTGGAGGTACGAGCAGTACTTC. It translates to CASSSLGLWRYEQYF.

The V call is TRBV28, the J call TRBJ2-4, with 8 bases lining up with TRBD2. Germline CDR1 MDHEN, CDR2 SYDVKM. V was pared by 0 bases and J by 1 base, with 14 bases of the junction left unmatched. The CDR3 length is 20 residues. The CDR3 sequence: CASSLWWQRSGDVAKNIQYF. The CDR3 region has the DNA TGTGCCAGCAGTTTATGGTGGCAGCGTAGCGGGGATGTGGCCAAAAACATTCAGTACTTC.

The chain couples TRBV14 to TRBJ2-7; 8 bases line up with TRBD2. With 4 bases clipped from V and 1 base from J, the junction kept 6 bases outside the gene matches. The CDR3 totals 15 residues. Germline assignment: CDR1 SGHDN and CDR2 FVKESK. CDR3 sequence reads: CASSLQSGGSYEQYF. The CDR3 DNA is TGTGCCAGCAGCCTTCAGAGCGGGGGATCCTACGAGCAGTACTTC.

The rearrangement links TRBV15 to TRBJ2-3; unclear D gene. V lost 1 base, J lost 5 bases, and 22 bases lay in between. Germline V gene lookup returns CDR1 LNHNV and CDR2 YYDKDF (reference sequence). The CDR3 contains 18 residues. The CDR3 DNA reads TGTGCCACCAGCAGAGGATCGAGGAGCCGAATTTCAAGAGATACGCAGTATTTT. Translated, it gives CATSRGSRSRISRDTQYF.

The gene calls are TRBV29-1 and TRBJ2-6; D remains ambiguous. This CDR3 has 13 amino acids. Deletions cut 5 bases from V and 0 bases from J, with 5 bases between. The germline V gene encodes CDR1 SQVTM and CDR2 ANQGSEA. The CDR3 DNA is TGCAGCGTTTTGTACTCTGGGGCCAACGTCCTGACTTTC. Translated, it gives CSVLYSGANVLTF. The full variable domain, in which reference TRBV29-1 and TRBJ2-6 provide the parts outside the CDR3, is SAVISQKPSRDICQRGTSLTIQCQVDSQVTMMFWYRQQPGQSLTLIATANQGSEATYESGFVIDKFPISRPNLTFSTLTVSNMSPEDSSIYLCSVLYSGANVLTFGAGSRLTVL.

The gene calls are TRBV21-1 and TRBJ2-7; TRBD1 was called by the table and not checked on the DNA. TRBV21-1 is a recognized pseudogene. CDR3 length: 15 amino acids. The CDR3 loop reads CASSNGAGVPYEQYF. In DNA form, the CDR3 reads TGTGCCAGCAGCAACGGGGCAGGGGTTCCCTACGAGCAGTACTTC.

The chain has TRBV19 and TRBJ2-5; TRBD2 agrees at 12 bases. Germline trimming cut 7 bases from V and 0 bases from J; bases unmatched to any gene: 9. Germline CDR1 and CDR2: LNHDA and SQIVND (reference sequence). This CDR3 is 17 amino acids long. In DNA form, the CDR3 reads TGTGCCAGTACCAGGACGCTAGCGGGAGGGCACCAAGAGACCCAGTACTTC. Translating gives CASTRTLAGGHQETQYF. The variable domain in full, completed from reference TRBV19 and TRBJ2-5, reads DGGITQSPKYLFRKEGQNVTLSCEQNLNHDAMYWYRQDPGQGLRLIYYSQIVNDFQKGDIAEGYSVSREKKESFPLTVTSAQKNPTAFYLCASTRTLAGGHQETQYFGPGTRLLVL.

The CDR3 DNA is TGTGCCATCAGTGAGTCGTGGGGGGAGACCTACGAGCAGTACTTC. Encoded protein: CAISESWGETYEQYF. The chain joins TRBV10-3 to TRBJ2-7; a weak D match, TRBD2 (6 bases). The CDR3 is 15 residues long. With 0 bases removed from V and 2 bases from J, the gap between germline ends came to 11 bases. Germline V gives CDR1 ENHRY, CDR2 SYGVKD.

In its sample, this clone was seen once. This chain uses TRBV7-9 with TRBJ1-1, with D unresolved. With 3 bases removed from V and 1 base from J, the gap between germline ends came to 12 bases. The CDR3 has 15 amino acids. Per germline, CDR1 SEHNR and CDR2 FQNEAQ (reference sequence). CDR3 nucleotide sequence: TGTGCCAGCAGCTTCGCAACGCGGAGGAACACTGAAGCTTTCTTT. Its protein is CASSFATRRNTEAFF.

This clone was detected only once. DNA for the CDR3: TGTGCCAGCAGTGATATGACAGGGGCGAATGAAAAACTGTTTTTT. Its translation is CASSDMTGANEKLFF. The rearrangement uses TRBV6-1 and TRBJ1-4; 8 bases line up with TRBD1. With 3 bases clipped from V and 5 bases from J, the junction kept 5 bases outside the gene matches. The CDR3 contains 15 residues. Germline V CDR1 and CDR2: MNHNS, SASEGT.

The V gene is TRBV2, the J gene TRBJ2-7; 12 positions match TRBD2. CDR1 is SNHLY, CDR2 FYNNEI, per germline. This CDR3 has 16 residues. Losses at the gene ends were 7 bases for V and 5 bases for J; bases not matched to a gene: 12. The CDR3 loop reads CASTKRRLAGENEQYF. DNA of the CDR3: TGTGCCAGCACCAAAAGAAGACTAGCGGGAGAGAACGAGCAGTACTTC. The whole variable domain, filled in from reference TRBV2 and TRBJ2-7, reads EPEVTQTPSHQVTQMGQEVILRCVPISNHLYFYWYRQILGQKVEFLVSFYNNEISEKSEIFDDQFSVERPDGSNFTLKIRSTKLEDSAMYFCASTKRRLAGENEQYFGPGTRLTVT.

The gene calls are TRBV29-1 and TRBJ2-7, with 9 bases fitting TRBD1. After removal of 1 base from V and 6 bases from J, the junction contained 13 bases not matched to a gene. In germline, CDR1 is SQVTM, CDR2 ANQGSEA. The CDR3 contains 16 residues. The CDR3 region has the DNA TGCAGCGTTGAAGGACCGTTGGGACAGGGACACCCCGAGCAGTACTTC. Translated: CSVEGPLGQGHPEQYF.

The CDR3 sequence is CASSHQETQYF. The CDR3, as DNA: TGTGCCAGCAGCCATCAAGAGACCCAGTACTTC. The rearrangement uses TRBV7-9 and TRBJ2-5; unclear D gene. V dropped 5 bases and J dropped 2 bases, with 3 bases sitting between them. The CDR3 has 11 amino acids. Germline V lookup: CDR1 SEHNR, CDR2 FQNEAQ (reference sequence).

V is TRBV19 and J is TRBJ1-5; possible D gene TRBD1, 6 bases. The germline V gene has CDR1 LNHDA and CDR2 SQIVND (reference sequence). The germline V and J ends were trimmed by 5 bases and 0 bases, with 14 bases remaining between them. The length of the CDR3 is 16 residues. The CDR3 spells CASSPTPRGSNQPQHF. In DNA form, the CDR3 reads TGTGCCAGTAGTCCGACCCCCAGGGGTAGCAATCAGCCCCAGCATTTT.

The chain joins TRBV7-9 to TRBJ1-1; 8 bases fit TRBD1. The CDR3 is made up of 14 amino acids. CDR1 SEHNR and CDR2 FQNEAQ come from the germline V gene (reference sequence). V gave up 2 bases and J gave up 8 bases; unmatched junction bases: 7. The CDR3 sequence: CASSLPGTGQEAFF. The CDR3 DNA follows: TGTGCCAGCAGCTTACCCGGGACAGGACAAGAAGCTTTCTTT.

The chain links TRBV2 to TRBJ1-1; no definite D call. The V end lost 5 bases, the J end lost 0 bases, and 7 bases lay between the germline ends. The germline CDR1 and CDR2 sequences are SNHLY and FYNNEI. The CDR3 is made up of 13 amino acids. CDR3 DNA sequence: TGTGCCAGCAGTTTACAGCTGAACACTGAAGCTTTCTTT. Encoded protein: CASSLQLNTEAFF.

V and J are TRBV4-2 and TRBJ2-7; possible D gene TRBD1, 6 bases. This CDR3 is built from 14 residues. V was clipped by 4 bases and J by 3 bases, with 13 bases between them. Germline lookup yields CDR1 LGHNA and CDR2 YNFKEQ. In nucleotides, the CDR3 is TGTGCCAGCAGCCTAAGGGGACAAAACTACGAGCAGTACTTC. Translated, it gives CASSLRGQNYEQYF.

The rearrangement links TRBV5-1 to TRBJ2-1, with 13 bases that match TRBD2. The CDR3 spans 15 residues. Trimming cost V 4 bases and J 7 bases; bases outside gene matches: 5. Germline values: CDR1 SGHRS, CDR2 YFSETQ. Here the CDR3 reads CASSLRTSGSNEQFF. The CDR3 bases are TGCGCCAGCAGCCTACGGACTAGCGGGAGTAATGAGCAGTTCTTC.

The chain links TRBV18 to TRBJ2-3, with D tentatively TRBD1 (5 bases). V was cut by 3 bases and J by 8 bases, with 18 bases left in between. Germline CDR1 KGHSH, CDR2 LQKENI. This CDR3 has 15 amino acids. CDR3 in amino acids: CASSPTAVTGGTQYF. In DNA form, the CDR3 reads TGTGCCAGCTCACCGACCGCTGTAACAGGCGGTACGCAGTATTTT.

This clone was seen more than once but under ten times. The J gene is TRBJ1-1, the V gene TRBV19; D is perhaps TRBD1 (5 bases). V was shortened by 3 bases and J by 1 base, with 6 bases between the two germline ends. The CDR3 consists of 13 residues. CDR1 is LNHDA, CDR2 SQIVND, per germline (reference sequence). The CDR3 protein is CASSMGPNTEAFF. The CDR3 bases are TGTGCCAGTAGTATGGGGCCGAACACTGAAGCTTTCTTT.

The chain has TRBV15 and TRBJ2-3; 11 bases match TRBD2. The V and J ends lost 5 bases and 3 bases, in that order; junction bases with no gene match: 7. The CDR3 totals 16 residues. Germline lookup yields CDR1 LNHNV and CDR2 YYDKDF (reference sequence). The CDR3 is CATSLLAGGSTDTQYF. The CDR3, as DNA: TGTGCCACCAGCCTATTAGCGGGAGGGTCTACAGATACGCAGTATTTT.

This clone has only one observation. Relative to the germline gene, one junction end is altered; a read error may explain this. V usage is TRBV7-7 and J usage is TRBJ2-1; D might be TRBD2 (6 bases). The CDR3 sequence is 14 residues long. Germline-derived CDR1 and CDR2 are SSHAT and FNYEAQ (reference sequence). CDR3 DNA sequence: TGTGCTAGCAGCTTTCGGGAGCGCTACAATGAGCAGTTCTTC. Translated: CASSFRERYNEQFF. The full variable domain, its missing parts supplied by reference TRBV7-7 and TRBJ2-1, is GAGVSQSPRYKVTKRGQDVTLRCDPISSHATLYWYQQALGQGPEFLTYFNYEAQPDKSGLPSDRFSAERPEGSISTLTIQRTEQRDSAMYRCASSFRERYNEQFFGPGTRLTVL.